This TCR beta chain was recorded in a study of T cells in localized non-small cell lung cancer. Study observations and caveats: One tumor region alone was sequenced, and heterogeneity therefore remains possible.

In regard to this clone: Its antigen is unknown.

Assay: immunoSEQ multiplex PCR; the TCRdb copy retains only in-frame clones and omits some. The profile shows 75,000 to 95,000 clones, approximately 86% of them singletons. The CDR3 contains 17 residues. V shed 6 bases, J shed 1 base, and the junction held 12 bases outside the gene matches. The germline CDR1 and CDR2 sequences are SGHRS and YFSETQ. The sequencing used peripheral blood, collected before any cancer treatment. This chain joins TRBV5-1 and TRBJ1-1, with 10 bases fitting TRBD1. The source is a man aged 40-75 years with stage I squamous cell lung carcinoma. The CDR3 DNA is TGCGCCAGCAAAACTGGAGCCGGGACAGGGGAGAACACTGAAGCTTTCTTT. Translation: CASKTGAGTGENTEAFF.